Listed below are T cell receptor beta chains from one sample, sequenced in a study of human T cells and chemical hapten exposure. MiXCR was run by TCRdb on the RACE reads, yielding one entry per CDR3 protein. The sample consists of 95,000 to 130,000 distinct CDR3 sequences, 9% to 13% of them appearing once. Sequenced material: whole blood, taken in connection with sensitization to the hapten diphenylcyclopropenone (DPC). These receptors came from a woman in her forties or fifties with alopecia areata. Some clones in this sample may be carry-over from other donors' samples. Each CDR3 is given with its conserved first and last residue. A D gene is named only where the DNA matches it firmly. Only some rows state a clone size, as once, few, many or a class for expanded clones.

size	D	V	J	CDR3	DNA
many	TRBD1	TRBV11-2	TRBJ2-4	CASSPGTGQAKNIQYF	TGTGCCAGCAGCCCCGGGACAGGGCAGGCCAAAAACATTCAGTACTTC
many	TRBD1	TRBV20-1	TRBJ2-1	CSAPGQATGEQFF	TGCAGTGCTCCGGGACAGGCTACCGGTGAGCAGTTCTTC
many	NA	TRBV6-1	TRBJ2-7	CASSEYREQYF	TGTGCCAGCAGTGAGTACCGCGAGCAGTACTTC
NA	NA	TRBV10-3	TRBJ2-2	CAISESGGGTGELFF	TGTGCCATCAGTGAGTCTGGTGGCGGGACCGGGGAGCTGTTTTTT
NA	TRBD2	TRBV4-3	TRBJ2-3	CASSQEGTSGGAPDTQYF	TGCGCCAGCAGCCAAGAAGGGACTAGCGGGGGGGCCCCAGATACGCAGTATTTT
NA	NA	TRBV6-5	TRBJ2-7	CASSTPRPPAEQYF	TGTGCCAGCAGTACCCCCCGGCCCCCGGCCGAGCAGTACTTC
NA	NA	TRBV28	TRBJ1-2	CASSSRRDGYTF	TGTGCCAGCAGTTCCCGCAGGGATGGCTACACCTTC
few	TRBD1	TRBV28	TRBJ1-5	CASTGRDRRNSVQPQHF	TGTGCCAGCACCGGACGGGACAGGAGGAACTCGGTACAGCCCCAGCATTTT
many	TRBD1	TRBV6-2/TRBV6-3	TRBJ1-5	CASRPQGVRNQPQHF	TGTGCCAGCAGGCCCCAGGGGGTTCGCAATCAGCCCCAGCATTTT
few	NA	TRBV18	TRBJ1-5	CASSPLGWSNQPQHF	TGTGCCAGCTCACCATTGGGGTGGAGCAATCAGCCCCAGCATTTT
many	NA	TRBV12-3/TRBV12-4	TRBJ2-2	CASSRPTGELFF	TGTGCCAGCAGTAGACCGACTGGGGAGCTGTTTTTT
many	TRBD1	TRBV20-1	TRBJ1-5	CSARDPSGQGAQARQPQHF	TGCAGTGCTAGAGATCCATCGGGACAGGGGGCCCAGGCAAGACAGCCCCAGCATTTT
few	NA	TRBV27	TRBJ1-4	CASSLIVTGREKLFF	TGTGCCAGCAGTTTAATCGTCACAGGGCGTGAAAAACTGTTTTTT
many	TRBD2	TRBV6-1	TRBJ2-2	CASRLAGGPTGELFF	TGTGCCAGCAGGCTAGCGGGAGGGCCCACCGGGGAGCTGTTTTTT
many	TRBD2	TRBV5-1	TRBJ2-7	CASSFGLAGGPVYEQYF	TGCGCCAGCAGCTTCGGGTTAGCGGGAGGGCCTGTCTACGAGCAGTACTTC
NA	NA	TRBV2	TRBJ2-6	CASSPYGTGSGANVLTF	TGTGCCAGCAGTCCCTACGGGACGGGGTCTGGGGCCAACGTCCTGACTTTC
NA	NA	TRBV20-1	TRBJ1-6	CSAREWGSSYNSPLHF	TGCAGTGCTAGAGAGTGGGGGAGCTCCTATAATTCACCCCTCCACTTT
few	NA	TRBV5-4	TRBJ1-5	CASSFGPGQPTSDQPQHF	TGTGCCAGCAGCTTTGGGCCGGGACAACCTACGAGCGATCAGCCCCAGCATTTT
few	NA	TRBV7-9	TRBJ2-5	CASIGDETQYF	TGTGCCAGCATAGGGGACGAGACCCAGTACTTC
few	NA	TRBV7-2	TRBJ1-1	CASTPFLRTEAFF	TGTGCCAGCACCCCTTTCCTACGCACTGAAGCTTTCTTT
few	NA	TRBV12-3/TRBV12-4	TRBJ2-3	CASSGIGDTQYF	TGTGCCAGCAGTGGTATTGGAGATACGCAGTATTTT
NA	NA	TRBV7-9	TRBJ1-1	CASRNTDSSDTEAFF	TGTGCCAGCAGAAACACGGACAGCTCCGACACTGAAGCTTTCTTT
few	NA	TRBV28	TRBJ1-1	CASSLALGQNTEAFF	TGTGCCAGCAGTTTAGCCCTGGGCCAGAACACTGAAGCTTTCTTT
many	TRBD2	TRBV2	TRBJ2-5	CASSEELAGGPVEYF	TGTGCCAGCAGTGAAGAGCTAGCGGGGGGGCCGGTAGAGTACTTC
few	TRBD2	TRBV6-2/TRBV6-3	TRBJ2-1	CASRPTSGVRWQFF	TGTGCCAGCAGGCCGACTAGCGGGGTTAGATGGCAGTTCTTC
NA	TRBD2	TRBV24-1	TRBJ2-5	CATSRRLAGQETQYF	TGTGCCACCTCCCGGCGACTAGCGGGGCAAGAGACCCAGTACTTC
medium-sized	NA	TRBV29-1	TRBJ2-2	CSVEGPTNTGELFF	TGCAGCGTTGAGGGACCCACGAACACCGGGGAGCTGTTTTTT
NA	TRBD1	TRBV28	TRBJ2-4	CASSPPGQGDIQYF	TGTGCCAGCAGTCCACCGGGACAGGGTGACATTCAGTACTTC
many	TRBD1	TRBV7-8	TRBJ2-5	CASSYQQGLGEETQYF	TGTGCCAGCAGCTATCAACAGGGGCTGGGGGAAGAGACCCAGTACTTC
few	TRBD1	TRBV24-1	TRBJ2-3	CATSDFYGTGGTDTQYF	TGTGCCACCAGTGATTTTTATGGGACAGGGGGCACAGATACGCAGTATTTT
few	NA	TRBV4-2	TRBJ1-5	CASSPGPSSNQPQHF	TGTGCCAGCAGCCCGGGGCCCTCTAGCAATCAGCCCCAGCATTTT
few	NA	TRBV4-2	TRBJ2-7	CASSQVGAGSHWEYF	NA
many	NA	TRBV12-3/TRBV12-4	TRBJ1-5	CASSLNRDGQPQHF	TGTGCCAGCAGCCTCAACAGGGACGGTCAGCCCCAGCATTTT
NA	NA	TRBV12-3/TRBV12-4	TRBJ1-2	CASRAGTNYGYTF	TGTGCCAGCAGGGCCGGGACGAACTATGGCTACACCTTC
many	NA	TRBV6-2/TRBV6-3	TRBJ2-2	CASSTSTGELFF	TGTGCCAGCAGCACATCTACCGGGGAGCTGTTTTTT
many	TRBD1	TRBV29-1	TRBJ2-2	CSVQPGQNTGELFF	TGCAGCGTTCAACCGGGACAGAATACCGGGGAGCTGTTTTTT
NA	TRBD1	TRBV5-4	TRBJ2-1	CASSFRDRLFNEQFF	TGTGCCAGCAGCTTCAGGGACAGGTTATTCAATGAGCAGTTCTTC
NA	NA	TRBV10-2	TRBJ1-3	CASSGFSGNTIYF	TGCGCCAGCAGCGGATTCTCTGGAAACACCATATATTTT
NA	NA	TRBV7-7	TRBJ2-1	CASSPDRSSYNEQFF	TGTGCCAGCAGCCCAGACCGGAGCTCCTACAATGAGCAGTTCTTC
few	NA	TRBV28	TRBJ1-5	CASSPRDTYQPQHF	TGTGCCAGCAGTCCCCGGGACACATATCAGCCCCAGCATTTT
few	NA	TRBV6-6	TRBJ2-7	CASSYDRARNYEQYF	TGTGCCAGCAGTTACGATAGGGCGCGAAACTACGAGCAGTACTTC
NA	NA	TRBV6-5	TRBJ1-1	CASSYGSGVGTEAFF	TGTGCCAGCAGTTACGGATCAGGAGTGGGCACTGAAGCTTTCTTT
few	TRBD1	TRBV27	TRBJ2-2	CASTRTGVITGELFF	TGTGCCAGCACAAGGACAGGGGTCATCACCGGGGAGCTGTTTTTT